Described below is a single TCR beta chain sequence and its context. Antigen unknown. Sequencing used immunoSEQ multiplex PCR; TCRdb keeps in-frame clones, though not all of them. This sample has tens of thousands of clones, with more than 80% found just once. This sample was included in a study of OX40 agonist ivuxolimab in advanced cancers. Trimming cost V 0 bases and J 7 bases; bases outside gene matches: 6. Germline values: CDR1 SQVTM, CDR2 ANQGSEA. This CDR3 has 15 amino acids. Points from the study as a whole: CD8+ T cells were the subset that, on average, had more expanded clones than CD4+.

The V gene is TRBV29-1, the J gene TRBJ1-2, with 12 bases lining up with TRBD1. Specimen: CD4+ or CD8+ T cells sorted from blood, collected in a trial of the OX40 agonist ivuxolimab. The sequence was collected from an adult with an advanced solid tumor such as melanoma, head and neck, liver or kidney cancer. The DNA for the CDR3 is TGCAGCGTTGAAGAATCCGGGACAGGGGGCGGTGGCTACACCTTC. Protein product: CSVEESGTGGGGYTF.